This T cell receptor (beta chain) was identified in a study of tumor and adjacent non-tumor tissue in lung cancer. This CDR3 has 15 residues. Germline V gives CDR1 LGHNA, CDR2 YNFKEQ. In regard to this clonotype: The junction departs from germline at one end; a sequencing error may be responsible.

RNA was extracted from bulk tissue without any cell sorting. Donors were chemotherapy-naive, newly diagnosed lung cancer surgical patients in China, August–late 2014. A modified ARM-PCR protocol with three rounds of nested PCR amplified TCRbeta. TCRdb analysed the multiplex PCR reads with MiXCR anew, one entry per CDR3 protein. Found here are about 120,000 distinct CDR3 sequences, over 75% of them singletons; the top ten hold roughly 20%. The chain couples TRBV4-2 to TRBJ1-5; 10 bases map to TRBD1. The clonotype comes from a man between 65 and 80 years old with non-small cell lung cancer. The sample consisted of lung tumor tissue. In nucleotides, the CDR3 is TGTGCCAACAGCCTTCAAGGGACAGGGGATCAACACCAGCATTTT. It specifies CANSLQGTGDQHQHF.